Shown below are 25 T cell receptor beta chains from a single sample sequenced in a study of blood T cell repertoires in COVID-19. TCRdb keeps only in-frame clones here, not all; method: immunoSEQ multiplex PCR. The sample lists approximately 290,000 clones; about 89% were seen once. Sequenced: peripheral blood. These TCRs come from a man younger than 40 with acute or convalescent COVID-19.

This chain connects TRBV5-6 to TRBJ1-1; 7 bases are a match to TRBD1. This CDR3 contains 14 residues. Germline loops: CDR1 SGHDT, CDR2 YYEEEE. Trimming at V came to 2 bases and at J to 7 bases, leaving 8 bases not matched to a gene. CDR3 coding DNA: TGTGCCAGCAGCTTTCCGGACAGGCTTAGTGAAGCTTTCTTT. Translated, it gives CASSFPDRLSEAFF.

The chain uses TRBV6-5 and TRBJ1-6, with D possibly matching TRBD1 (5 bases). Germline V gives CDR1 MNHEY, CDR2 SVGAGI. The CDR3 consists of 14 residues. Trimming cost V 8 bases and J 7 bases, with 15 bases left between them. In nucleotides, the CDR3 is TGTGCCAGCGGGCCAGGGCCGACCAATTCACCCCTCCACTTT. Residues: CASGPGPTNSPLHF.

This sequence joins TRBV30 and TRBJ1-3; perhaps TRBD1 as D (6 bases). CDR1 and CDR2 from the germline V gene are GTSNPN and SVGIG (reference sequence). V lost 0 bases, J lost 0 bases, and 9 bases lay in between. The CDR3 length is 15 residues. The CDR3 region has the DNA TGTGCCTGGAGTGTAAGGGGGGGCTCTGGAAACACCATATATTTT. As protein: CAWSVRGGSGNTIYF. Complete variable domain (other parts from reference TRBV30 and TRBJ1-3): SQTIHQWPATLVQPVGSPLSLECTVEGTSNPNLYWYRQAAGRGLQLLFYSVGIGQISSEVPQNLSASRPQDRQFILSSKKLLLSDSGFYLCAWSVRGGSGNTIYFGEGSWLTVV.

The V gene is TRBV9, the J gene TRBJ2-4, with 8 bases that match TRBD2. This CDR3 has 16 residues. The germline CDR1 and CDR2 sequences are SGDLS and YYNGEE. Trimming took 4 bases from V and 7 from J; bases not matched to a gene: 13. The CDR3 loop is CASSPSAGVKTNIQYF. CDR3 DNA: TGTGCCAGCAGCCCCTCAGCGGGGGTTAAAACGAACATTCAGTACTTC.

DNA for the CDR3: TGCGCCAGCAGCTTGGGGACAGGCTTAAACACAGATACGCAGTATTTT. Residues: CASSLGTGLNTDTQYF. The rearrangement uses TRBV5-1 and TRBJ2-3; the match to TRBD1 covers 7 bases. Germline assignment: CDR1 SGHRS and CDR2 YFSETQ. The CDR3 loop spans 16 amino acids. V dropped 0 bases and J dropped 2; count of bases not matched to a gene: 6.

This clone came up a few times. The rearrangement links TRBV28 to TRBJ1-5; 9 bases align to TRBD1. The trim removed 5 bases at V and 3 bases at J, leaving 8 bases unmatched. The CDR3 runs 16 residues. Per the germline V gene, CDR1 is MDHEN and CDR2 is SYDVKM. The CDR3 reads CASSPTTGGINQPQHF. For the CDR3, the DNA is TGTGCCAGCAGTCCCACGACAGGGGGAATCAATCAGCCCCAGCATTTT.

The chain links TRBV30 to TRBJ1-2, with 7 nucleotides matching TRBD1. Germline lookup yields CDR1 GTSNPN and CDR2 SVGIG (reference sequence). Trimming cost V 4 bases and J 8 bases; bases outside gene matches: 4. This CDR3 is 11 amino acids long. The CDR3 protein is CAWNRQGGYTF. The CDR3 nucleotides read TGTGCCTGGAATAGACAGGGCGGCTACACCTTC.

This clone occurred a few times. In DNA form, the CDR3 reads TGCGCCAGCAGCGACGGGACAGGGGGTATCTATAATTCACCCCTCCACTTT. Translating it yields CASSDGTGGIYNSPLHF. This sequence joins TRBV5-1 and TRBJ1-6, with 11 nucleotides matching TRBD1. Germline loops: CDR1 SGHRS, CDR2 YFSETQ. With 4 bases clipped from V and 3 bases from J, the junction kept 6 bases outside the gene matches. CDR3 length equals 17 residues.

The count of this clone is one. The chain recombines TRBV7-3 with TRBJ1-1; the match to TRBD1 covers 9 bases. The CDR3 runs 15 residues. Germline lookup yields CDR1 SGHTA and CDR2 FQGTGA. With V trimmed by 4 bases and J by 4 bases, 7 bases remained unmatched. CDR3 sequence (DNA): TGTGCCAGCAGCTGGAATGGACAGGGGATCACTGAAGCTTTCTTT. Protein sequence: CASSWNGQGITEAFF. The whole variable domain, remainder taken from reference TRBV7-3 and TRBJ1-1, is GAGVSQTPSNKVTEKGKYVELRCDPISGHTALYWYRQSLGQGPEFLIYFQGTGAADDSGLPNDRFFAVRPEGSVSTLKIQRTERGDSAVYLCASSWNGQGITEAFFGQGTRLTVV.

The genes are TRBV6-5 and TRBJ2-7; D is possibly TRBD1 (5 bases). V lost 6 bases, J lost 3 bases, and 18 bases lay in between. Germline-derived CDR1 and CDR2 are MNHEY and SVGAGI. The CDR3 sequence is 15 residues long. CDR3 sequence (DNA): TGTGCCAGCAGCGATGCAGGGTTGGCCCTCTACGAGCAGTACTTC. Translated: CASSDAGLALYEQYF.

This clone appeared a few times. The rearrangement uses TRBV6-4 and TRBJ1-2; 7 bases fit TRBD1. CDR1 is MRHNA, CDR2 SNTAGT, per germline. V trimming: 2 bases; J trimming: 7 bases; junction bases outside the gene matches: 10. This CDR3 has 15 residues. CDR3 in amino acids: CASSDEGARGGGYTF. The CDR3 DNA reads TGTGCCAGCAGTGACGAGGGGGCGCGTGGAGGTGGCTACACCTTC.

V usage is TRBV24-1 and J usage is TRBJ2-7; D is undetermined. V was pared by 1 base and J by 2 bases, with 11 bases between. Germline loops: CDR1 KGHDR, CDR2 SFDVKD. The CDR3 totals 15 residues. The chain's CDR3 is CATSDFCSEPYEQYF. The CDR3 DNA follows: TGTGCCACCAGTGATTTTTGCAGCGAACCCTACGAGCAGTACTTC.

J is TRBJ1-6 and V is TRBV19; the match to TRBD1 covers 8 bases. This CDR3 comprises 14 residues. J gave up 8 bases and V 2 bases, and 2 bases lay outside the gene matches. Germline-derived CDR1 and CDR2 are LNHDA and SQIVND (reference sequence). The CDR3 region has the DNA TGTGCCAGTAGTATAACAGGGGGAGATTCACCCCTCCACTTT. It encodes CASSITGGDSPLHF.

This clone was recorded once. This rearrangement joins TRBV5-1 to TRBJ2-1, with 9 bases aligning to TRBD2. Germline V lookup: CDR1 SGHRS, CDR2 YFSETQ. Trimming took 9 bases from V and 2 from J; bases not matched to a gene: 6. CDR3 length: 14 amino acids. The CDR3 region is CATNAGGPYNEQFF. The CDR3 coding sequence is TGCGCCACCAACGCGGGGGGGCCCTACAATGAGCAGTTCTTC.

The chain is built from TRBV28 and TRBJ1-2; D remains ambiguous. CDR1 is MDHEN, CDR2 SYDVKM, per germline. V was shortened by 7 bases and J by 0 bases, with 18 bases between the two germline ends. The CDR3 is 16 amino acids. Here the CDR3 DNA reads TGTGCCAGCACCCTTGCCCAGCGAACTTCTAACTATGGCTACACCTTC. Translation gives CASTLAQRTSNYGYTF.

The J gene is TRBJ2-1, the V gene TRBV29-1; a possible D gene is TRBD1 (5 bases). CDR1 is SQVTM and CDR2 is ANQGSEA in the germline V gene. The CDR3 has 13 amino acids. Trimming removed 8 bases from V and 6 bases from J, with 17 bases in between. CDR3 coding DNA: TGCAGCTCAGCAAGGGGTCGGCCCAATGAGCAGTTCTTC. This gives the protein CSSARGRPNEQFF.

The chain recombines TRBV4-2 with TRBJ1-5, with D maybe TRBD1 (6 bases). V was clipped by 1 base and J by 3 bases, with 19 bases between them. This CDR3 is built from 18 residues. CDR1 is LGHNA and CDR2 is YNFKEQ in the germline V gene. CDR3 sequence: CASSQVTGYQTTNQPQHF. Written as DNA, the CDR3 is TGTGCCAGCAGCCAAGTTACAGGGTATCAGACGACCAATCAGCCCCAGCATTTT.

Only a few counts were recorded for this clone. The chain joins TRBV30 to TRBJ2-3, with 8 nucleotides matching TRBD2. CDR3 size: 14 residues. Germline CDR1 GTSNPN, CDR2 SVGIG (reference sequence). The junction had 6 bases not matched to a gene; V was cut back by 4 bases and J by 3 bases. The CDR3 region has the DNA TGTGCCTGGAACTCCGGGACTAGGACAGATACGCAGTATTTT. Protein product: CAWNSGTRTDTQYF.

This rearrangement joins TRBV9 to TRBJ1-2; tentative D call: TRBD1 (6 bases). The CDR3 is 14 residues long. The germline V and J ends were trimmed by 7 bases and 8 bases, with 21 bases remaining between them. Germline assignment: CDR1 SGDLS and CDR2 YYNGEE. DNA of the CDR3: TGTGCCAGCGGGGACCTGGGGGGGCATGGCGGCTACACCTTC. It is translated as CASGDLGGHGGYTF.

In this sample, this clone turned up once. This chain connects TRBV19 to TRBJ1-6; tentatively, D is TRBD1 (5 bases). The V end lost 6 bases, the J end lost 4 bases, and 10 bases lay between the germline ends. Per germline, CDR1 LNHDA and CDR2 SQIVND (reference sequence). CDR3 size: 14 residues. The CDR3 DNA sequence: TGTGCCAGTAGCCTAAGGGGATATAATTCACCCCTCCACTTT. Encoded protein: CASSLRGYNSPLHF.

This sequence joins TRBV30 and TRBJ1-4; TRBD1 agrees at 8 bases. This CDR3 is 15 amino acids long. CDR1 is GTSNPN and CDR2 is SVGIG in the germline V gene (reference sequence). The V gene end was trimmed by 3 bases and the J gene end by 7 bases; junction bases not matched to a gene: 10. The CDR3 nucleotides read TGTGCCTGGAGCCTCGACAGGGGCGGTACTGAAAAACTGTTTTTT. It yields the protein CAWSLDRGGTEKLFF.

This sequence joins TRBV19 and TRBJ1-1, with D perhaps TRBD1 (6 bases). The V end lost 7 bases, the J end lost 2 bases, and 14 bases lay between the germline ends. CDR3 length: 14 amino acids. CDR1 is LNHDA and CDR2 is SQIVND in the germline V gene (reference sequence). The CDR3: CASKTGLANTEAFF. Written as DNA, the CDR3 is TGTGCCAGTAAGACAGGTCTAGCAAACACTGAAGCTTTCTTT.

This chain connects TRBV5-1 to TRBJ1-5, with 7 bases matching TRBD1. Germline V gene sequence: CDR1 SGHRS, CDR2 YFSETQ. This CDR3 comprises 13 residues. V lost 4 bases to trimming and J lost 4 bases; unmatched junction nucleotides: 2. CDR3 in DNA: TGCGCCAGCAGCAGACAGGGAAATCAGCCCCAGCATTTT. Amino acid sequence: CASSRQGNQPQHF.

Concerning this clone: At one of its ends the junction is not consistent with the germline gene, which may arise from a read error. For the CDR3, the DNA is TGTGCCAACAGCTCGGGACTAGCGGGACCGTGGGGCACAGATACGCAGTATTTT. Amino acids: CANSSGLAGPWGTDTQYF. The chain combines TRBV7-2 with TRBJ2-3, with 13 bases fitting TRBD2. The CDR3 is 18 amino acids. Germline lookup yields CDR1 SGHTA and CDR2 FQGNSA.

The chain employs TRBV30 and TRBJ2-1; 8 bases are shared with TRBD2. This CDR3 has 14 residues. J gave up 3 bases and V 1 base, and 2 bases lay outside the gene matches. The germline CDR1 and CDR2 sequences are GTSNPN and SVGIG (reference sequence). CDR3: CAWSGGRIYNEQFF. DNA for the CDR3: TGTGCCTGGAGTGGCGGGAGGATCTACAATGAGCAGTTCTTC.